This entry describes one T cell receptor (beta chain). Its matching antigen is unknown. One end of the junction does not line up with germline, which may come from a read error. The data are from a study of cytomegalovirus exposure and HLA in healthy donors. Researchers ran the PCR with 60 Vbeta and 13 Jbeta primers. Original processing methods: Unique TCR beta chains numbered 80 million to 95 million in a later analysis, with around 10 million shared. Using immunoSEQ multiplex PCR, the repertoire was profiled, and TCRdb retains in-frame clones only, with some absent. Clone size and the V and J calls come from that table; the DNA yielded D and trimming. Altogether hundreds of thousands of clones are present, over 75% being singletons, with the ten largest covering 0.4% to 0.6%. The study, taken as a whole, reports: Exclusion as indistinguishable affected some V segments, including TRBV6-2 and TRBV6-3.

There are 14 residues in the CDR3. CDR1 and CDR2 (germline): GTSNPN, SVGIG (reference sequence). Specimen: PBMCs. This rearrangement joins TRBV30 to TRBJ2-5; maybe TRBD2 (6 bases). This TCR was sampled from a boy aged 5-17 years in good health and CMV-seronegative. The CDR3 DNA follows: TGTGCCCGGAGTGTATCTGGCGGGGAAGAGACCCAGTACTTC. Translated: CARSVSGGEETQYF.